The rows below give T cell receptor beta chains drawn from one sample of a study of T cell responses to AZD1222 COVID-19 vaccine. Repertoires were generated with immunoSEQ multiplex PCR, while TCRdb's copy carries only in-frame clones and drops some. The sample has 100,000 to 150,000 clones, about nine tenths seen once; the top ten hold 6.9%. The source was peripheral blood, collected on day 0 of AZD1222 vaccination. The origin of the receptors is an adult in good health. The CDR3 runs from the conserved cysteine through the conserved F or W.

TRBJ2-3 TRBV7-9 CASSLYAGASTDTQYF
TRBJ2-5 TRBV10-1 CASSTSGGEETQYF
TRBJ1-1 TRBV7-9 CASSLRQGPTEAFF
TRBJ2-6 TRBV5-5 CASSRSPGQGVATGANVLTF
TRBJ2-5 TRBV10-3 CASQGVIQETQYF
TRBJ2-6 TRBV7-3 CASSLIAVAFSGANVLTF
TRBJ1-3 TRBV6-5 CASSSTGGSGNTIYF
TRBJ2-1 TRBV10-3 CAIAQDRVRNEQFF
TRBJ2-6 TRBV9 CASSVVWGADSGANVLTF
TRBJ1-5 TRBV18 CASSPSEGARDQPQHF
TRBJ2-1 TRBV4-2 CASSQDDRVEQFF
TRBJ1-1 TRBV3-1/TRBV3-2 CASSPIRLSQRNTEAFF
TRBJ2-3 TRBV7-2 CASSPQTFTDTQYF
TRBJ1-2 TRBV5-1 CASTGLSGEDNYGYTF
TRBJ2-2 TRBV5-4 CASSLPPGQNTGELFF
TRBJ2-2 TRBV5-4 CASSKTDSYTGELFF
TRBJ2-1 TRBV7-9 CASSPGPLRNEQFF
TRBJ2-2 TRBV10-1 CASSGGSVGTGELFF
TRBJ1-1 TRBV2 CASKKGTGFTEAFF
TRBJ1-1 TRBV7-3 CASSSQAVQGAYTEAFF
TRBJ1-2 TRBV30 CAWSDGGGYTF
TRBJ2-2 TRBV27 CASSSPSGGAPGELFF
TRBJ2-5 TRBV14 CASSQEQGLKTQYF